The next 19 T cell receptor beta chains were all read from a single sample in a study of blood T cell repertoires in COVID-19. Using immunoSEQ multiplex PCR, the repertoire was profiled, and TCRdb retains in-frame clones only, with some absent. This table has about 98,000 clones, more than 75% appearing once. Material for sequencing was peripheral blood. All receptors come from a man older than 75 with acute or convalescent COVID-19.

This chain uses TRBV6-2 or TRBV6-3 with TRBJ1-1; D gene uncertain. The V gene lost 2 bases and the J gene lost 1 base, with 5 bases spanning the gap. CDR1 and CDR2 (germline): MNHEY, SVGEGT. This CDR3 is built from 13 residues. This CDR3 is CASSYEGNTEAFF. The CDR3 DNA reads as TGTGCCAGCAGTTACGAGGGGAACACTGAAGCTTTCTTT.

V usage is TRBV6-2 or TRBV6-3 and J usage is TRBJ1-5, with 9 bases identical to TRBD1. CDR1 and CDR2 from the germline V gene are MNHEY and SVGEGT. V lost 3 bases and J lost 4; bases outside the gene matches: 10. The CDR3 spans 17 residues. The CDR3 protein is CASSYLSGQGYNQPQHF. In DNA, the CDR3 is TGTGCCAGCAGTTATCTGAGTGGACAGGGGTATAATCAGCCCCAGCATTTT.

This chain links TRBV10-2 with TRBJ1-4; 8 bases match TRBD1. Germline-derived CDR1 and CDR2 are WSHSY and SAAADI. After removal of 3 bases from V and 3 bases from J, the junction contained 3 bases not matched to a gene. This CDR3 has 15 residues. The CDR3 spells CASSDTGGPNEKLFF. CDR3 DNA: TGCGCCAGCAGTGATACAGGGGGTCCTAATGAAAAACTGTTTTTT.

The chain uses TRBV3-1 (or the pseudogene TRBV3-2) and TRBJ2-1; 7 bases map to TRBD2. This CDR3 has 15 residues. The junction had 13 bases not matched to a gene; V was cut back by 4 bases and J by 10 bases. Germline loops: CDR1 LGHDT, CDR2 YNNKEL (reference sequence). The CDR3 coding sequence is TGTGCCAGCAGCCTAGTTGGAGGGAGGGCCGGGGAGCAGTTCTTC. Amino acids: CASSLVGGRAGEQFF.

The chain joins TRBV9 to TRBJ1-1; the D is unclear. The CDR3 is 13 amino acids. V lost 3 bases to trimming and J lost 1 base, with 7 bases between them. In germline, CDR1 is SGDLS, CDR2 YYNGEE. The CDR3 loop reads CASSAQKNTEAFF. In nucleotides, the CDR3 is TGTGCCAGCAGCGCCCAGAAGAACACTGAAGCTTTCTTT. Based on the CDR3 plus reference TRBV9 and TRBJ1-1, the full variable domain is DSGVTQTPKHLITATGQRVTLRCSPRSGDLSVYWYQQSLDQGLQFLIQYYNGEERAKGNILERFSAQQFPDLHSELNLSSLELGDSALYFCASSAQKNTEAFFGQGTRLTVV.

As concerns this clone: Other DNA variants within this sample encode the same CDR3. The chain combines TRBV19 with TRBJ2-3; TRBD1 aligns across 9 bases. The germline gives CDR1 LNHDA, CDR2 SQIVND (reference sequence). Germline trimming cut 6 bases from V and 5 bases from J; bases unmatched to any gene: 6. This CDR3 region has 14 residues. The CDR3 region is CASRDRGLGDTQYF. CDR3 bases: TGTGCCAGTAGAGACAGGGGGTTAGGAGATACGCAGTATTTT.

The chain links TRBV10-3 to TRBJ1-4; 10 nucleotides agree with TRBD1. There are 15 residues in the CDR3. Germline V CDR1 and CDR2: ENHRY, SYGVKD. V lost 10 bases and J lost 4; bases outside the gene matches: 9. In DNA form, the CDR3 reads TGTGCCACCTCGAGACAGGGGGCCGTTAATGAAAAACTGTTTTTT. Protein sequence: CATSRQGAVNEKLFF.

The chain employs TRBV5-1 and TRBJ1-5; the D is unclear. The germline CDR1 and CDR2 sequences are SGHRS and YFSETQ. The CDR3 runs 14 residues. V gave up 1 base and J gave up 2 bases, with 7 bases separating them. The CDR3 loop is CASSLSGGNQPQHF. DNA of the CDR3: TGCGCCAGCAGCTTGTCCGGGGGCAATCAGCCCCAGCATTTT. The whole variable domain, filled in from reference TRBV5-1 and TRBJ1-5, reads KAGVTQTPRYLIKTRGQQVTLSCSPISGHRSVSWYQQTPGQGLQFLFEYFSETQRNKGNFPGRFSGRQFSNSRSEMNVSTLELGDSALYLCASSLSGGNQPQHFGDGTRLSIL.

The V call is TRBV12-3 or TRBV12-4, the J call TRBJ2-1, with a tentative D call TRBD2 (7 bases). The CDR3 spans 11 residues. V lost 3 bases, J lost 15 bases, and 12 bases lay in between. CDR3 sequence reads: CASSLGGALFF. Here the CDR3 DNA reads TGTGCCAGCAGTTTGGGGGGGGCACTGTTCTTC.

The CDR3 coding sequence is TGTGCCAGCAGCGGTGGGACAGGGCAGGAGCAGCCCCAGCATTTT. It yields the protein CASSGGTGQEQPQHF. The chain combines TRBV7-8 with TRBJ1-5, with 9 bases matching TRBD1. The CDR3 sequence is 15 residues long. Germline CDR1 SGHVS, CDR2 FQNEAQ. J was trimmed by 7 bases and V by 5 bases; bases with no gene match: 9.

The chain combines TRBV27 with TRBJ2-1; tentative D call: TRBD2 (6 bases). From germline, CDR1 is MNHEY and CDR2 SMNVEV (reference sequence). V was pared by 4 bases and J by 0 bases, with 10 bases between. There are 15 residues in the CDR3. The CDR3 loop is CASSSAGNSYNEQFF. For the CDR3, the DNA is TGTGCCAGCAGTTCGGCGGGGAACTCCTACAATGAGCAGTTCTTC.

J is TRBJ2-7 and V is TRBV3-1 (or the pseudogene TRBV3-2); tentative D call: TRBD2 (6 bases). The CDR3 runs to 13 residues. The germline CDR1 and CDR2 sequences are LGHDT and YNNKEL (reference sequence). V lost 2 bases and J lost 6, with 11 bases in between. The CDR3 loop is CASSQKRLGEQYF. CDR3 nucleotides: TGTGCCAGCAGCCAAAAAAGACTAGGCGAGCAGTACTTC.

The V and J genes are TRBV3-1 (or the pseudogene TRBV3-2) and TRBJ1-4; 7 positions match TRBD1. The CDR3 loop spans 17 amino acids. From germline, CDR1 is LGHDT and CDR2 YNNKEL (reference sequence). V lost 3 bases, J lost 0 bases, and 7 bases stayed unmatched. The DNA of the CDR3 is TGTGCCAGCAGCCACTCTCCCGGGACAGCAACTAATGAAAAACTGTTTTTT. Residues: CASSHSPGTATNEKLFF.

The chain carries TRBV5-1 and TRBJ1-2, with TRBD1 matching 9 bases. This CDR3 is 13 amino acids long. V lost 7 bases, J lost 4 bases, and 5 bases stayed unmatched. CDR1 is SGHRS, CDR2 YFSETQ, per germline. In DNA, the CDR3 is TGCGCCAGCGGCCGGGACAGGGCCTATGGCTACACCTTC. This codes for CASGRDRAYGYTF.

The rearrangement joins TRBV6-2 or TRBV6-3 to TRBJ2-2; D gene uncertain. There are 13 residues in the CDR3. CDR1 and CDR2 from the germline V gene are MNHEY and SVGEGT. Trimming pared 0 bases from V and 7 bases from J, leaving 6 bases between. The CDR3 is CASSYSLFGELFF. CDR3 bases: TGTGCCAGCAGTTACTCGTTATTCGGGGAGCTGTTTTTT.

The rearrangement uses TRBV4-1 and TRBJ1-1; 7 positions match TRBD1. The ends lost 4 bases at V and 0 bases at J; junction bases unmatched: 8. Per the germline V gene, CDR1 is MGHRA and CDR2 is YSYEKL. The CDR3 contains 16 residues. The CDR3 nucleotides are TGCGCCAGCAGCCTCGTACCGGGACAGATGAACACTGAAGCTTTCTTT. Translating gives CASSLVPGQMNTEAFF.

V is TRBV10-2 and J is TRBJ1-1; 8 bases are shared with TRBD1. CDR1 is WSHSY, CDR2 SAAADI, per germline. V gave up 0 bases and J gave up 6 bases; unmatched junction bases: 6. This CDR3 region has 15 residues. In DNA, the CDR3 is TGCGCCAGCAGTGAGTCGGTAGGACAGGGCCCTGAAGCTTTCTTT. Its translation: CASSESVGQGPEAFF.

The J gene is TRBJ2-3, the V gene TRBV5-1; 7 bases map to TRBD2. The germline CDR1 and CDR2 sequences are SGHRS and YFSETQ. The V segment lost 3 bases and the J segment 5 bases; nucleotides outside the gene matches: 12. This CDR3 has 16 residues. The CDR3, as DNA: TGCGCCAGCAGCTCCGCAGTACTAGCGACGGGAGATACGCAGTATTTT. Translated: CASSSAVLATGDTQYF.

The rearrangement links TRBV30 to TRBJ2-3, with D possibly TRBD2 on 6 matching bases. Looked up from germline, CDR1 is GTSNPN and CDR2 is SVGIG (reference sequence). The CDR3 length is 14 residues. The germline V and J ends were trimmed by 0 bases and 2 bases, with 9 bases remaining between them. The CDR3 DNA reads as TGTGCCTGGAGTGTACGGAGGGACACAGATACGCAGTATTTT. Amino acid sequence: CAWSVRRDTDTQYF.